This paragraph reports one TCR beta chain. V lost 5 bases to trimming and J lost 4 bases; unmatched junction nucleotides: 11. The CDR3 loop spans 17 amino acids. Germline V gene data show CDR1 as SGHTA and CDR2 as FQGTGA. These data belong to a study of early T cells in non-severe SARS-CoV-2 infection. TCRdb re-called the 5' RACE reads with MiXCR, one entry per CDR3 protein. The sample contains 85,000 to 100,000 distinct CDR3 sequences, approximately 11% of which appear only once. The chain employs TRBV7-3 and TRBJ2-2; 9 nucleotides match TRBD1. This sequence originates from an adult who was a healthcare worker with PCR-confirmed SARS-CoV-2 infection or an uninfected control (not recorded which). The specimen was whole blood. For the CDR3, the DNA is TGTGCCAGCAGCCCTCCCACAGGGACAGGGAGCACCGGGGAGCTGTTTTTT. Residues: CASSPPTGTGSTGELFF.